The sequence of this T cell receptor beta chain was determined in a study of vaccination effects on CD4 cells after COVID-19. CDR3 length equals 16 residues. CDR1 and CDR2 (germline): SEHNR, FQNEAQ (reference sequence). V trimming: 1 base; J trimming: 0 bases; junction bases outside the gene matches: 5. Repertoires were generated with immunoSEQ multiplex PCR, while TCRdb's copy carries only in-frame clones and drops some. The repertoire holds about 27,000 clones, approximately 72% seen once, with roughly a tenth in the top ten. ViraFEST assay sequencing came after antigen-specific CD4+ T cells were expanded with viral peptide pools. When nine to ten days of culture had elapsed, CD4+ T cells were isolated. People in the vaccine group had not been infected with SARS-CoV-2 before, and their nucleocapsid antibodies were negative. Study outcomes and limitations: Vaccine- and infection-induced clones showed marked clonal contraction late following vaccination. Few convalescent patients, and no early post-infection timepoints, were available to the study. The vaccine-induced clones of healthy vaccinees included only 1 of 255 that cross-reacted with common cold coronaviruses.

Comments on this clone: Its antigen is undetermined.

This sample comprised CD4+ T cells from PBMCs cultured with SARS-CoV-2 spike peptides, obtained before COVID-19 vaccination. The chain uses TRBV7-9 and TRBJ1-2, with TRBD1 identical over 7 bases. The sequence was obtained from a human donor who received a COVID-19 vaccine. CDR3 nucleotide sequence: TGTGCCAGCAGCTTAGGACAGGGCTTAACTAACTATGGCTACACCTTC. Its translation: CASSLGQGLTNYGYTF.